This entry lists 22 T cell receptor beta chains sequenced from one sample in a study of identical twins. TCRdb reprocessed the 5' RACE reads via MiXCR and lists one record per CDR3 protein. The sample records under 300,000 distinct CDR3 sequences, around 15% being singletons. Source material: memory (CD45RO+) T cells sorted from blood. These receptors all stem from a woman aged 18 to 35 in good health.

This clonotype was recorded at least ten times. The chain carries TRBV12-3 or TRBV12-4 and TRBJ2-7, with D unresolved. Trimming stripped 8 bases from V and 3 bases from J, with 20 bases between. This CDR3 is 15 amino acids long. CDR3 coding DNA: TGTGCCAGCGCCATGGAGCTCGCGTCGATCTACGAGCAGTACTTC. Amino acids: CASAMELASIYEQYF.

The chain joins TRBV20-1 to TRBJ2-2, with TRBD2 matching over 9 bases. The CDR3 is made up of 14 amino acids. V trimming: 5 bases; J trimming: 5 bases; junction bases outside the gene matches: 6. Germline CDR1 is DFQATT and CDR2 is SNEGSKA (reference sequence). In DNA form, the CDR3 reads TGCAGTGCTGCCGGGACTAGCTTTACCGGGGAGCTGTTTTTT. As protein: CSAAGTSFTGELFF.

As for this clonotype: A clone one base away is much larger, so this may be a read error. The CDR3 loop is CASSSGQGSGYTF. CDR3 DNA sequence: TGCGCCAGCAGCTCCGGACAGGGGTCCGGCTACACCTTC. This chain links TRBV5-1 with TRBJ1-2; 9 bases are shared with TRBD1. Germline V gives CDR1 SGHRS, CDR2 YFSETQ. Germline trimming cut 3 bases from V and 8 bases from J; bases unmatched to any gene: 5. This CDR3 has 13 amino acids.

This clonotype showed up just a few times. The genes are TRBV12-3 or TRBV12-4 and TRBJ2-1; no clear D gene. Trimming left V 4 bases short and J 3 bases short, with 4 bases between. The CDR3 is 12 amino acids. The CDR3 nucleotides are TGTGCCAGCAGTTATGTCTACAATGAGCAGTTCTTC. Its protein is CASSYVYNEQFF.

A few counts support this clonotype. The genes are TRBV20-1 and TRBJ2-3, with 9 bases lining up with TRBD2. Germline V gene sequence: CDR1 DFQATT, CDR2 SNEGSKA (reference sequence). The CDR3 is 15 amino acids. Trimming removed 3 bases from V and 1 base from J; junction bases left unmatched: 5. The CDR3 loop reads CSASGLASGTDTQYF. CDR3 bases: TGCAGTGCTAGTGGACTAGCGAGCGGCACAGATACGCAGTATTTT.

The rearrangement uses TRBV10-2 and TRBJ2-2; 7 bases align to TRBD1. The germline CDR1 and CDR2 sequences are WSHSY and SAAADI. J lost 1 base, V lost 1 base, and 3 bases had no gene match. This CDR3 has 16 residues. The CDR3 nucleotides read TGCGCCAGCAGTGAGTGGGACAGATTGAACACCGGGGAGCTGTTTTTT. Protein sequence: CASSEWDRLNTGELFF.

The chain is built from TRBV29-1 and TRBJ2-2; the D is unclear. V lost 4 bases to trimming and J lost 3 bases, with 12 bases between them. The germline V gene has CDR1 SQVTM and CDR2 ANQGSEA. The CDR3 extends over 14 amino acids. The CDR3 reads CSVGLTRDTGELFF. CDR3 nucleotides: TGCAGCGTTGGACTTACCCGAGACACCGGGGAGCTGTTTTTT.

The chain has TRBV27 and TRBJ2-2; 12 bases agree with TRBD2. The CDR3 runs to 15 residues. CDR1 and CDR2 from the germline V gene are MNHEY and SMNVEV (reference sequence). V shed 10 bases, J shed 4 bases, and the junction held 7 bases outside the gene matches. The DNA of the CDR3 is TGTGCCACCTCGACTAGCGGGAGTGGCACCGGGGAGCTGTTTTTT. Translating gives CATSTSGSGTGELFF.

The chain employs TRBV12-3 or TRBV12-4 and TRBJ1-2, with TRBD1 matching 8 bases. The CDR3 is made up of 13 amino acids. The V and J ends lost 5 bases and 9 bases, in that order; junction bases with no gene match: 8. For the CDR3, the DNA is TGTGCCAGCAGTGGAACAGGGGGTGTGAGCTACACCTTC. Translated, it gives CASSGTGGVSYTF.

This clonotype was counted a few times. The CDR3 region has the DNA TGTGCCAGCAGTTACGTGGGAGTGCACGAGCAGTACTTC. It is translated as CASSYVGVHEQYF. The V call is TRBV6-2 or TRBV6-3, the J call TRBJ2-7; a weak D match, TRBD2 (5 bases). From germline, CDR1 is MNHEY and CDR2 SVGEGT. Trimming removed 2 bases at V and 5 bases at J, with 10 bases between. The CDR3 loop spans 13 amino acids.

The V and J genes are TRBV20-1 and TRBJ2-3; 10 bases line up with TRBD2. This CDR3 contains 14 residues. The junction had 6 bases not matched to a gene; V was cut back by 6 bases and J by 3 bases. Looked up from germline, CDR1 is DFQATT and CDR2 is SNEGSKA (reference sequence). The CDR3 region is CSALPSGSTDTQYF. The CDR3 DNA reads as TGCAGTGCCCTACCTAGCGGGAGTACAGATACGCAGTATTTT.

This clonotype occurred many times. This chain connects TRBV6-1 to TRBJ2-1; the match to TRBD1 covers 9 bases. Germline V gene sequence: CDR1 MNHNS, CDR2 SASEGT. J was trimmed by 7 bases and V by 5 bases; bases with no gene match: 6. The CDR3 spans 14 residues. CDR3 in amino acids: CASSPRTGENEQFF. Written as DNA, the CDR3 is TGTGCCAGCAGTCCACGGACAGGGGAAAATGAGCAGTTCTTC.

In nucleotides, the CDR3 is TGTGCCAGCATCTCTAGGGGCCCCAGTGGGGAGACCCAGTACTTC. Translating gives CASISRGPSGETQYF. The rearrangement uses TRBV3-1 and TRBJ2-5; a weak D match, TRBD1 (5 bases). Trimming took off 7 bases at V and 5 bases at J, with 20 bases between the two ends. In germline, CDR1 is LGHDT, CDR2 YNNKEL (reference sequence). The CDR3 runs 15 residues.

This clonotype has at least ten counts. The genes are TRBV20-1 and TRBJ2-5; no clear D. This CDR3 region has 14 residues. Trimming took off 0 bases at V and 5 bases at J, with 13 bases between the two ends. Germline CDR1 and CDR2: DFQATT and SNEGSKA (reference sequence). The CDR3: CSARDLEKTETQYF. The CDR3 DNA reads as TGCAGTGCTAGAGATCTCGAGAAGACGGAGACCCAGTACTTC.

The table lists this clonotype with a few counts. The CDR3 DNA is TGCAGTGCCTCTCTAGGGCCCAGCTCCTACAATGAGCAGTTCTTC. Protein sequence: CSASLGPSSYNEQFF. This chain joins TRBV20-1 and TRBJ2-1; D not certain. The CDR3 consists of 15 residues. In germline, CDR1 is DFQATT, CDR2 SNEGSKA (reference sequence). Trimming removed 6 bases at V and 0 bases at J, with 15 bases between.

This clonotype was seen a few times. The rearrangement joins TRBV6-1 to TRBJ2-1, with D perhaps matching TRBD1 (5 bases). The CDR3 covers 14 residues. With 6 bases removed from V and 0 bases from J, the gap between germline ends came to 9 bases. Germline CDR1 MNHNS, CDR2 SASEGT. The CDR3 nucleotides are TGTGCCAGCAGCCCTGACAGCTCCTACAATGAGCAGTTCTTC. This translates into CASSPDSSYNEQFF.

This clonotype came up many times. V gene TRBV10-3 combines with J gene TRBJ1-5, with a weak D call TRBD1 (5 bases). CDR1 and CDR2 (germline): ENHRY, SYGVKD. This CDR3 is built from 15 residues. Trimming cost V 3 bases and J 0 bases, with 9 bases left between them. CDR3 loop: CAISDVGHSNQPQHF. The CDR3 nucleotides are TGTGCCATCAGTGATGTGGGGCATAGCAATCAGCCCCAGCATTTT.

The chain couples TRBV20-1 to TRBJ2-5; tentatively, D is TRBD2 (6 bases). Trimming stripped 3 bases from V and 6 bases from J, with 14 bases between. The CDR3 has 13 residues. Looked up from germline, CDR1 is DFQATT and CDR2 is SNEGSKA (reference sequence). The chain's CDR3 is CSARELAEKTQYF. The CDR3 DNA reads as TGCAGTGCTAGGGAACTAGCAGAGAAGACCCAGTACTTC.

The chain employs TRBV25-1 and TRBJ2-5, with 15 bases matching TRBD2. Germline loops: CDR1 MGHDK, CDR2 SYGVNS. The J segment lost 8 bases and the V segment lost 1 base, leaving 17 bases of the junction unmatched. This CDR3 has 20 residues. This CDR3 is CASSELGGLAGGIRRETQYF. DNA of the CDR3: TGTGCCAGCAGTGAATTAGGCGGACTAGCGGGAGGGATTAGACGTGAAACCCAGTACTTC.

About this clonotype itself: Given a much more abundant clone one base away, this may be a read error. Here the CDR3 omits its conserved ending phenylalanine or tryptophan, so a read error is the likely source. This chain joins TRBV4-3 and TRBJ2-7; no clear D. The ends were cut back, 0 bases at V and 0 bases at J, with 9 bases in the middle. The length of the CDR3 is 15 residues. The germline CDR1 and CDR2 sequences are LGHNA and YSLEER. The DNA for the CDR3 is TGCGCCAGCAGCCAAGAATCCGGGTTCTCCTACGAGCAGTACCTC. This codes for CASSQESGFSYEQYL.

This sequence joins TRBV7-9 and TRBJ2-7; 9 nucleotides align to TRBD2. The CDR3 length is 12 residues. The V and J ends lost 5 bases and 9 bases, in that order; junction bases with no gene match: 5. Germline CDR1 reads SEHNR; CDR2 reads FQNEAQ (reference sequence). The CDR3 sequence is CASSMGLATQYF. The CDR3 nucleotides are TGTGCCAGCAGCATGGGACTAGCAACGCAGTACTTC.

Only a few counts were recorded for this clonotype. V and J are TRBV14 and TRBJ2-1, with D maybe TRBD2 (6 bases). The CDR3 covers 13 residues. V lost 11 bases to trimming and J lost 6 bases, with 17 bases between them. Per germline, CDR1 SGHDN and CDR2 FVKESK. The CDR3 region is CAGVGTLRNEQFF. The DNA of the CDR3 is TGTGCCGGAGTAGGGACTCTACGCAATGAGCAGTTCTTC.